The rows below give T cell receptor beta chains drawn from one sample of a study of Graves' ophthalmopathy and Graves' hyperthyroidism. TCRdb redid the calling of the multiplex PCR reads with MiXCR, one entry per CDR3 protein. Of about 400,000 distinct CDR3 sequences listed, under 25% are singletons. The sequencing sample was made of peripheral blood. These TCRs come from a woman aged 18-29 years with stable Graves' hyperthyroidism. CDR3s include the opening cysteine and the closing phenylalanine or tryptophan. A D gene is named only where the DNA matches it firmly.

d_gene: NA
j_gene: TRBJ1-1
v_gene: TRBV6-5
CDR3aa: CASSYSVESYTEAFF

d_gene: TRBD2
j_gene: TRBJ2-5
v_gene: TRBV20-1
CDR3aa: CSAVGLAGPGTQYF

d_gene: NA
j_gene: TRBJ2-2
v_gene: TRBV30
CDR3aa: CAWVPGQKNTGELFF

d_gene: TRBD2
j_gene: TRBJ2-7
v_gene: TRBV20-1
CDR3aa: CSARPGLAYEQYF

d_gene: NA
j_gene: TRBJ2-7
v_gene: TRBV4-2
CDR3aa: CASSQDEGTAYEQYF

d_gene: NA
j_gene: TRBJ2-7
v_gene: TRBV7-2
CDR3aa: CASSLVVGNYEQYF

d_gene: NA
j_gene: TRBJ2-2
v_gene: TRBV27
CDR3aa: CASSSTGHVGELFF

d_gene: NA
j_gene: TRBJ2-7
v_gene: TRBV6-1
CDR3aa: CASSEAPAESYEQYF

d_gene: TRBD1
j_gene: TRBJ1-1
v_gene: TRBV19
CDR3aa: CASGTGGLNTEAFF

d_gene: TRBD1
j_gene: TRBJ1-2
v_gene: TRBV19
CDR3aa: CASSKQGAPNYGYTF

d_gene: NA
j_gene: TRBJ2-7
v_gene: TRBV6-5
CDR3aa: CASSSPRGPYEQYF

d_gene: NA
j_gene: TRBJ1-5
v_gene: TRBV2
CDR3aa: CASRAGAGHQPQHF

d_gene: NA
j_gene: TRBJ1-1
v_gene: TRBV20-1
CDR3aa: CSARNTGGYGYTEAFF

d_gene: NA
j_gene: TRBJ2-7
v_gene: TRBV7-9
CDR3aa: CASSLEQGTYEQYF

d_gene: TRBD2
j_gene: TRBJ2-7
v_gene: TRBV20-1
CDR3aa: CSASIGPTPGTSGWKTYEQYF

d_gene: NA
j_gene: TRBJ1-5
v_gene: TRBV11-2
CDR3aa: CASSLGRGETWQPQHF

d_gene: NA
j_gene: TRBJ2-7
v_gene: TRBV4-3
CDR3aa: CASSQISGRREQYF

d_gene: NA
j_gene: TRBJ2-4
v_gene: TRBV24-1
CDR3aa: CATSDLQYRERYF

d_gene: TRBD2
j_gene: TRBJ2-5
v_gene: TRBV20-1
CDR3aa: CSARDLPTSGRFPETQYF

d_gene: NA
j_gene: TRBJ1-5
v_gene: TRBV7-9
CDR3aa: CASSPEGDQPQHF

d_gene: NA
j_gene: TRBJ2-7
v_gene: TRBV15
CDR3aa: CATSRDVPYEQYF

d_gene: NA
j_gene: TRBJ1-1
v_gene: TRBV9
CDR3aa: CASNQGGGLGTEAFF

d_gene: NA
j_gene: TRBJ1-2
v_gene: TRBV6-5
CDR3aa: CASSYYSQGGGYGYTF

d_gene: NA
j_gene: TRBJ2-7
v_gene: TRBV29-1
CDR3aa: CSVEAGAMPYEQYF

d_gene: NA
j_gene: TRBJ2-7
v_gene: TRBV15
CDR3aa: CATSRDGRQGGEQYF

d_gene: TRBD2
j_gene: TRBJ2-7
v_gene: TRBV11-2
CDR3aa: CASSHTSGREQYF

d_gene: NA
j_gene: TRBJ1-1
v_gene: TRBV29-1
CDR3aa: CSADGTLNTEAFF

d_gene: NA
j_gene: TRBJ1-2
v_gene: TRBV4-2
CDR3aa: CASSHGGERGYTF

d_gene: TRBD1
j_gene: TRBJ2-4
v_gene: TRBV28
CDR3aa: CASRQDRENIKYF

d_gene: NA
j_gene: TRBJ1-1
v_gene: TRBV30
CDR3aa: CAWCAGSGTEAFF

d_gene: NA
j_gene: TRBJ1-1
v_gene: TRBV7-9
CDR3aa: CASSLVGGTTEAFF

d_gene: NA
j_gene: TRBJ1-5
v_gene: TRBV19
CDR3aa: CASSGGRGEPQHF

d_gene: NA
j_gene: TRBJ1-5
v_gene: TRBV12-3/TRBV12-4
CDR3aa: CASRGLRDQPQHF

d_gene: TRBD1
j_gene: TRBJ1-1
v_gene: TRBV5-8
CDR3aa: CASRQGEAFF

d_gene: NA
j_gene: TRBJ1-5
v_gene: TRBV6-7
CDR3aa: CASSGGRNHPQQF

d_gene: NA
j_gene: TRBJ2-7
v_gene: TRBV13
CDR3aa: CASSLGYQGVEQYF

d_gene: NA
j_gene: TRBJ1-3
v_gene: TRBV9
CDR3aa: CASSVGRASGNTIYF

d_gene: NA
j_gene: TRBJ2-7
v_gene: TRBV5-1
CDR3aa: CASSLEPGVYEQYF

d_gene: NA
j_gene: TRBJ2-7
v_gene: TRBV29-1
CDR3aa: CSVEGPNYEQYF

d_gene: TRBD2
j_gene: TRBJ2-7
v_gene: TRBV20-1
CDR3aa: CSASRSSGRGHEQYF

d_gene: NA
j_gene: TRBJ2-7
v_gene: TRBV7-4
CDR3aa: CASSLSYSGEQYF

d_gene: NA
j_gene: TRBJ1-1
v_gene: TRBV6-5
CDR3aa: CASSYKTGHTEAFF

d_gene: NA
j_gene: TRBJ2-7
v_gene: TRBV20-1
CDR3aa: CSANLGDEQYF

d_gene: NA
j_gene: TRBJ1-2
v_gene: TRBV5-5
CDR3aa: CASSSTGTNGYTF

d_gene: NA
j_gene: TRBJ2-5
v_gene: TRBV11-2
CDR3aa: CASSLDHGWETQYF

d_gene: NA
j_gene: TRBJ2-7
v_gene: TRBV18
CDR3aa: CASSPRGQGLDEQYF

d_gene: NA
j_gene: TRBJ2-7
v_gene: TRBV7-2
CDR3aa: CASSLGWGGNPREQYF

d_gene: NA
j_gene: TRBJ2-7
v_gene: TRBV9
CDR3aa: CASSQSVSYEQYF

d_gene: NA
j_gene: TRBJ1-2
v_gene: TRBV12-3/TRBV12-4
CDR3aa: CASSLRGGGGYTF

d_gene: NA
j_gene: TRBJ2-5
v_gene: TRBV7-3
CDR3aa: CASSSRNKETQYF

d_gene: NA
j_gene: TRBJ1-5
v_gene: TRBV6-1
CDR3aa: CASSESGPYPQYQPQHF

d_gene: NA
j_gene: TRBJ2-4
v_gene: TRBV29-1
CDR3aa: CSVGPGQGSIKYF

d_gene: NA
j_gene: TRBJ2-7
v_gene: TRBV20-1
CDR3aa: CSARDRRTYEQYF

d_gene: NA
j_gene: TRBJ1-5
v_gene: TRBV19
CDR3aa: CASSSLTGRADYQPQHF